Described below is a single TCR beta chain sequence and its context. This sample is drawn from a study of blood T cell repertoires in COVID-19. Trimming removed 6 bases from V and 4 bases from J; junction bases left unmatched: 4. The CDR3 runs 13 residues. Germline V gene lookup returns CDR1 SNHLY and CDR2 FYNNEI. Data came from immunoSEQ multiplex PCR; TCRdb stores just in-frame clones and leaves some out. The profile shows under 300,000 clones, 88% of them singletons. This receptor was identified in a woman in her 30s who had recovered from COVID-19. Source material: PBMCs or T cells enriched from blood (not recorded which). The V and J genes are TRBV2 and TRBJ1-2; 8 positions match TRBD1. CDR3 in DNA: TGTGCCAGCAGCCACGGACAGGGCTATGGCTACACCTTC. Translated: CASSHGQGYGYTF.